This T cell receptor beta chain comes out of a study of cytomegalovirus exposure and HLA in healthy donors. Overall study: Unique TCR beta sequences numbering approximately 100 million came from around 180 million T cells in an earlier analysis.

Primers: 60 Vbeta forward and 13 Jbeta reverse. Clones were sequenced by immunoSEQ multiplex PCR, and TCRdb holds only the in-frame ones, with some missing. The sample records 250,000 to 350,000 clones, 75% to 90% being singletons. Germline V gene data show CDR1 as LGHNA and CDR2 as YSLEER. CDR3 length: 15 residues. The V and J ends lost 7 bases and 2 bases, in that order; junction bases with no gene match: 7. This sequence joins TRBV4-3 and TRBJ2-2; 7 nucleotides align to TRBD1. This TCR came from a middle-aged man in good health and CMV-seropositive. The specimen was PBMCs. The CDR3 reads CASTPGQFNTGELFF. The CDR3 coding sequence is TGCGCCAGCACCCCGGGACAGTTTAACACCGGGGAGCTGTTTTTT.